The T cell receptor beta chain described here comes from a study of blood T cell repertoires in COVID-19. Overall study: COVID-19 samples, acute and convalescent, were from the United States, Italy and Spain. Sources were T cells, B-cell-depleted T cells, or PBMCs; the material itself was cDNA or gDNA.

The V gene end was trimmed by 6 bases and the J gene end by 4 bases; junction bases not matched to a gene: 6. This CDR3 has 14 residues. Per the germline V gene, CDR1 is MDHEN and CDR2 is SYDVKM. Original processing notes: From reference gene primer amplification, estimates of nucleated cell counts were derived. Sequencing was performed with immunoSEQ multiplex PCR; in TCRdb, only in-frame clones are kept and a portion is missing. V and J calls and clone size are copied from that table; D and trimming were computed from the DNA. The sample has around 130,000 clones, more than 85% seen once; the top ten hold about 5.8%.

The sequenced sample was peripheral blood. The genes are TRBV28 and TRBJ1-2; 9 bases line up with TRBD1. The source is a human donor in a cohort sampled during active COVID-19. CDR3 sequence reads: CASRKQGAAYGYTF. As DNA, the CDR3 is TGTGCCAGCAGGAAACAGGGGGCGGCCTATGGCTACACCTTC.